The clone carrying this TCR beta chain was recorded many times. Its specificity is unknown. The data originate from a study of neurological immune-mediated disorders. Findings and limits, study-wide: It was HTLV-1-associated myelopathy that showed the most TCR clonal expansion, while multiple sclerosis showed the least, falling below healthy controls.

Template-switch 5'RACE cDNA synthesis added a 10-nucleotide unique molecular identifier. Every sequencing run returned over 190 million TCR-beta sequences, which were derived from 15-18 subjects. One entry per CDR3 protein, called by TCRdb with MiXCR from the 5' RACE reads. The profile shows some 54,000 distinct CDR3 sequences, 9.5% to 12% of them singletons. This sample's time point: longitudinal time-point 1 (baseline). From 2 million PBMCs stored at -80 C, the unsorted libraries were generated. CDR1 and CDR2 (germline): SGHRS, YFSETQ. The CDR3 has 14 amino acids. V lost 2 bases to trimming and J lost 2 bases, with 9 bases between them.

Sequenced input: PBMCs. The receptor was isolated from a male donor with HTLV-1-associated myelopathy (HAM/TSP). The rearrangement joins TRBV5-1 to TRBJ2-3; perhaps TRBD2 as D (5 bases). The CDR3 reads CASSFRGITDTQYF. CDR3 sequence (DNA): TGCGCCAGCAGCTTCAGAGGGATCACAGATACGCAGTATTTT.